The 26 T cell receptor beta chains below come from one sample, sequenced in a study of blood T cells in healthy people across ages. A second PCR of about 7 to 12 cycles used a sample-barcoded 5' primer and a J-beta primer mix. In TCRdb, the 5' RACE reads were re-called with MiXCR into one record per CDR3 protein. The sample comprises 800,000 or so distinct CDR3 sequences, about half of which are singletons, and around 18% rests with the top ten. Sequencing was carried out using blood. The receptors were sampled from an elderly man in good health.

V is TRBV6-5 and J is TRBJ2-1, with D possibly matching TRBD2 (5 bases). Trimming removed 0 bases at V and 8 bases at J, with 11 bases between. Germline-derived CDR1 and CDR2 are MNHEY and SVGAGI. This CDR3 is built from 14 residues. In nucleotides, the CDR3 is TGTGCCAGCAGTTACTCGAGGCGGGCGGATGAGCAGTTCTTC. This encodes CASSYSRRADEQFF.

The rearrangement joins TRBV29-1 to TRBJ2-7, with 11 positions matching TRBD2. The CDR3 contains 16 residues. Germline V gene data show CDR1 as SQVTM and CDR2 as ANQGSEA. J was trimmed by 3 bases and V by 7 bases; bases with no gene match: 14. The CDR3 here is CSAFGIAGGSRYEQYF. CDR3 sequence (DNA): TGCAGCGCTTTCGGTATAGCGGGAGGGTCTCGCTACGAGCAGTACTTC.

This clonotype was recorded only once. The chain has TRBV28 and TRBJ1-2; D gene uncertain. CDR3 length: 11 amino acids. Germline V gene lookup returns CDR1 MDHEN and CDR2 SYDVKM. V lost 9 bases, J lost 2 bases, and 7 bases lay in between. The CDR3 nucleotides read TGTGCCAGTCGATCAAACTATGGCTACACCTTC. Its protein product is CASRSNYGYTF.

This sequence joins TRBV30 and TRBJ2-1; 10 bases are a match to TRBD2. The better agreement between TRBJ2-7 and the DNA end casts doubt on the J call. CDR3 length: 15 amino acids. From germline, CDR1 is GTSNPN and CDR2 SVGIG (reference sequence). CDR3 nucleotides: TGTGCCTGGAGGGGGACTAGCGCAGCTTACAATGAGCAGTACTTC. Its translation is CAWRGTSAAYNEQYF.

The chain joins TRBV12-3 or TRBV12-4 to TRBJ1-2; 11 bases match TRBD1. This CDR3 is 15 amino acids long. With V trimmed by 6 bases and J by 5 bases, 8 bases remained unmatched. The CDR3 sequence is CASSPGQGDIYGYTF. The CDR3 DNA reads TGTGCCAGCAGCCCGGGACAGGGGGACATTTATGGCTACACCTTC.

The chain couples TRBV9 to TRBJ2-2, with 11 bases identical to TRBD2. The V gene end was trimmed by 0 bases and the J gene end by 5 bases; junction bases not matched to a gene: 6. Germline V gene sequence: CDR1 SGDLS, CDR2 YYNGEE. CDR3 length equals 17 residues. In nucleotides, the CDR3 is TGTGCCAGCAGCGTAGAAGGGGCTAGCGGGAGGACCGGGGAGCTGTTTTTT. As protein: CASSVEGASGRTGELFF.

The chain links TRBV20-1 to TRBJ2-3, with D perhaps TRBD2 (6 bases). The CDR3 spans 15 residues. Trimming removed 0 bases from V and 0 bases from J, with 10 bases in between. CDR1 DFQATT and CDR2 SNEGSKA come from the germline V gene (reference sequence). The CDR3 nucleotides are TGCAGTGCTAGAGATGAGCGGGCAAGCACAGATACGCAGTATTTT. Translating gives CSARDERASTDTQYF.

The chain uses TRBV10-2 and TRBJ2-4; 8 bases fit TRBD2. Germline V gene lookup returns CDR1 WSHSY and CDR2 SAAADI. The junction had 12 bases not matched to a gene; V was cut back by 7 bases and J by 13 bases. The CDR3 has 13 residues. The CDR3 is CASTSGLAGEQYF. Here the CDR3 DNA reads TGCGCCAGCACGTCCGGACTAGCCGGTGAGCAGTACTTC.

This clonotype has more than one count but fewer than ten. The CDR3 spells CASSVSGGSYEQYF. CDR3 DNA: TGCGCCAGCAGCGTTAGCGGGGGCTCCTACGAGCAGTACTTC. J is TRBJ2-7 and V is TRBV5-1, with 9 bases fitting TRBD2. Germline V gene data show CDR1 as SGHRS and CDR2 as YFSETQ. The CDR3 consists of 14 residues. Trimming removed 4 bases from V and 0 bases from J; junction bases left unmatched: 2.

CDR3 nucleotide sequence: TGTGCCAGCAGCGCGGGACGGAACTATGGTGGCTACACCTTC. Protein product: CASSAGRNYGGYTF. The chain has TRBV7-3 and TRBJ1-2, with D maybe TRBD1 (5 bases). Germline V gene sequence: CDR1 SGHTA, CDR2 FQGTGA. The length of the CDR3 is 14 residues. V was cut by 5 bases and J by 7 bases, with 17 bases left in between.

CDR3 sequence: CSARRIAGGFDEQFF. The CDR3 DNA is TGCAGTGCTAGACGGATAGCGGGAGGTTTCGATGAGCAGTTCTTC. This rearrangement joins TRBV20-1 to TRBJ2-1; 10 positions agree with TRBD2. CDR3 length: 15 residues. Germline V gene data show CDR1 as DFQATT and CDR2 as SNEGSKA (reference sequence). V trimming: 2 bases; J trimming: 8 bases; junction bases outside the gene matches: 9.

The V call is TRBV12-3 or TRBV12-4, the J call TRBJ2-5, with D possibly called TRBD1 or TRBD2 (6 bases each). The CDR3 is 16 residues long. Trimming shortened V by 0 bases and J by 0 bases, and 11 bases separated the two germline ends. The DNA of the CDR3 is TGTGCCAGCAGTTTAGCACCGGGGGCCCACCAAGAGACCCAGTACTTC. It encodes CASSLAPGAHQETQYF.

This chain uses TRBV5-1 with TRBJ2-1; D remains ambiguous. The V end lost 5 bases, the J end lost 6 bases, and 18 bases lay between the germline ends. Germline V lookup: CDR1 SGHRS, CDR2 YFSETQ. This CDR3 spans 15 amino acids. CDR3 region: CASSFDGSLVNEQFF. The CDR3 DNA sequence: TGCGCCAGCAGTTTTGATGGATCTTTAGTCAATGAGCAGTTCTTC.

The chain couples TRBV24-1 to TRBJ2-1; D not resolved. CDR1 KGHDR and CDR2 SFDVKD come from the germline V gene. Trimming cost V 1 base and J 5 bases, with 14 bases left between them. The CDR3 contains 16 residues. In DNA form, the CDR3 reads TGTGCCACCAGTGATTTAAGCCTAGGAAACAACAATGAGCAGTTCTTC. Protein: CATSDLSLGNNNEQFF.

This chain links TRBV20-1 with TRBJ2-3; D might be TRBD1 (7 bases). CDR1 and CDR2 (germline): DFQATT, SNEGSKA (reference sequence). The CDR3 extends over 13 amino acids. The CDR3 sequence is CGAGGIRADTQYF. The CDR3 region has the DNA TGCGGCGCAGGGGGGATTAGGGCAGATACGCAGTATTTT.

As DNA, the CDR3 is TGTGCCAGCAAAGCTGTCTATGGCTACACCTTC. The encoded protein is CASKAVYGYTF. The V gene is TRBV6-5, the J gene TRBJ1-2; D is undetermined. V lost 7 bases and J 4 bases, leaving 7 bases between the germline ends. The CDR3 spans 11 residues. The germline V gene encodes CDR1 MNHEY and CDR2 SVGAGI.

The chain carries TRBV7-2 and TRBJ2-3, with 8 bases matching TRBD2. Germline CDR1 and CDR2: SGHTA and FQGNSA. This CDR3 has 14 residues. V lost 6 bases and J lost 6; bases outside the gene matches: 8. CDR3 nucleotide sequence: TGTGCCAGCAGACAGGGACTAGGGTCGGATACGCAGTATTTT. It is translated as CASRQGLGSDTQYF.

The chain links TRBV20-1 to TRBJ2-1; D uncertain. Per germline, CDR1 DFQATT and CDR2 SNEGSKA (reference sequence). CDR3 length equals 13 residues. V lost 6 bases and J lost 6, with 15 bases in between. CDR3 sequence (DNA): TGCAGTGCCCCCGACCGGGCGATCAATGAGCAGTTCTTC. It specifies CSAPDRAINEQFF.

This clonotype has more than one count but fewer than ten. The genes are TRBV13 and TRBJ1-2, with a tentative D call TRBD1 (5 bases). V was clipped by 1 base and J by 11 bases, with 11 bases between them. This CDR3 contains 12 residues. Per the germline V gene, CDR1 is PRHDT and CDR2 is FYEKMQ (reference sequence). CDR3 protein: CASSLVQGSYTF. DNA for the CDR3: TGTGCCAGCAGCTTAGTCCAGGGAAGTTACACCTTC.

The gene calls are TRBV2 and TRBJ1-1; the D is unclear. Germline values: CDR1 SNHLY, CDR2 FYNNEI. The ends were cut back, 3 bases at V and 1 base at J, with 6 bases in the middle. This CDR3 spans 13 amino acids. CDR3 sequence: CASSDNRNTEAFF. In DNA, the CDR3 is TGTGCCAGCAGTGACAACAGGAACACTGAAGCTTTCTTT.

In DNA form, the CDR3 reads TGTGCCACCAGCAGAGCAGTGGGGCGTACTTCCTACGAGCAGTACTTC. This encodes CATSRAVGRTSYEQYF. V usage is TRBV15 and J usage is TRBJ2-7; D is perhaps TRBD1 (5 bases). Germline CDR1 and CDR2: LNHNV and YYDKDF (reference sequence). The V end lost 1 base, the J end lost 1 base, and 14 bases lay between the germline ends. This CDR3 comprises 16 residues.

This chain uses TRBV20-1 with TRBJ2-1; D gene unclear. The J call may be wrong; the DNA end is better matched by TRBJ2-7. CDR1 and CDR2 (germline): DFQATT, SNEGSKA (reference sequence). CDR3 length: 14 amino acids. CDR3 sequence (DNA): TGCAGTGCTTCTACTCAAAGACGCTACAATGAGCAGTACTTC. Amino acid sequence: CSASTQRRYNEQYF.

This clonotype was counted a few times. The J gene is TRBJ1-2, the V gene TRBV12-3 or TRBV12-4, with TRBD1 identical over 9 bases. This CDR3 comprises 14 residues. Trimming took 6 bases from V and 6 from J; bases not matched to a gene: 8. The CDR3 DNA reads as TGTGCCAGCAGACCCGGGACAGGGTCGGATGGCTACACCTTC. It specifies CASRPGTGSDGYTF.

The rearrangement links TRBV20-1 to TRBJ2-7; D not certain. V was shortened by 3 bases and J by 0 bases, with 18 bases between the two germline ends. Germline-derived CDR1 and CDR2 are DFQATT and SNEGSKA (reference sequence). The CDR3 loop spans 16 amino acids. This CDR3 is CSASPPSDEHSYEQYF. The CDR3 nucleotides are TGCAGTGCTAGCCCCCCTTCGGACGAACACTCCTACGAGCAGTACTTC.

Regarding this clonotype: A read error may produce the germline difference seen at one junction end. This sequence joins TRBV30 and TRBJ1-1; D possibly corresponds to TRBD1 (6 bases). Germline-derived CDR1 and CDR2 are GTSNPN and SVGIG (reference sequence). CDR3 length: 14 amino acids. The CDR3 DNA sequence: TGTGCCCGGAGTCCCCGGACAGAGAACACTGAAGCTTTCTTT. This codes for CARSPRTENTEAFF.

The CDR3 DNA is TGTGCCAGCAGCGTAGACTCTAGCGGGGGGAACACCGGGGAGCTGTTTTTT. It is translated as CASSVDSSGGNTGELFF. This sequence joins TRBV9 and TRBJ2-2; 10 bases agree with TRBD2. The CDR3 consists of 17 residues. Germline CDR1 SGDLS, CDR2 YYNGEE. Germline trimming cut 0 bases from V and 1 base from J; bases unmatched to any gene: 3.